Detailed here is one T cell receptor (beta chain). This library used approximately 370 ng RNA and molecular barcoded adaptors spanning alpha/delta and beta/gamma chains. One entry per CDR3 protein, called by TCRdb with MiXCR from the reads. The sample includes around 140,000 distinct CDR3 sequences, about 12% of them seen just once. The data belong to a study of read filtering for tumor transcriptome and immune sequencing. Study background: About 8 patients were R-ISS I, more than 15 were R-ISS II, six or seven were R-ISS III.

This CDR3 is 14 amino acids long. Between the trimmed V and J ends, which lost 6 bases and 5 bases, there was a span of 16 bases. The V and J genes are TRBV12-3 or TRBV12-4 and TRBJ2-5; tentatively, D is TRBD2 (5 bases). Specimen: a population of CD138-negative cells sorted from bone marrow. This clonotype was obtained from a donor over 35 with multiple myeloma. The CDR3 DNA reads TGTGCCAGCAGCCCCGAGGGCGGCCGGGAGACCCAGTACTTC. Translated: CASSPEGGRETQYF.